This TCR beta chain was recorded in a study of blood T cell repertoires in COVID-19. Study context: Researchers got acute and convalescent COVID-19 samples from the United States, Italy and Spain. The cDNA or gDNA used as material had been derived from T cells, B-cell-depleted T cells, or PBMCs.

As originally analysed: Estimated nucleated cell counts came from reference gene primer amplification. Clones were read by immunoSEQ multiplex PCR, and TCRdb kept only the in-frame ones, dropping some. That table furnishes V, J and clone size, whereas the DNA furnished D and trimming. The table has approximately 100,000 clones, around 90% seen once; the top ten hold about 3%. This clone was seen just once. V dropped 0 bases and J dropped 0 bases, with 11 bases sitting between them. The CDR3 has 15 amino acids. The germline CDR1 and CDR2 sequences are GTSNPN and SVGIG (reference sequence). Specimen: peripheral blood. V and J are TRBV30 and TRBJ1-1; D is unclear. The sequence was collected from a human donor in a cohort sampled during active COVID-19. The CDR3 sequence: CAWSVWAALNTEAFF. The CDR3, as DNA: TGTGCCTGGAGTGTATGGGCAGCCTTGAACACTGAAGCTTTCTTT.